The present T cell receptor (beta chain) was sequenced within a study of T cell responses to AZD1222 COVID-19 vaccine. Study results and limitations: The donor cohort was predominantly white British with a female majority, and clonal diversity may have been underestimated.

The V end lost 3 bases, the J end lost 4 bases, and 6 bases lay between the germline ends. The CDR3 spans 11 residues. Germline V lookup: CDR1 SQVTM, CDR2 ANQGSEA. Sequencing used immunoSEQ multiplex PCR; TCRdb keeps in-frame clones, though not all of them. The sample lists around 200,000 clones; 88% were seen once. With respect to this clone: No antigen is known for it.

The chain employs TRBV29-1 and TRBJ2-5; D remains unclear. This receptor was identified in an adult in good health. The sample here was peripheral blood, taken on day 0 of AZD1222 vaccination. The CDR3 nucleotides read TGCAGCGTTGACCAGGTAGAGACCCAGTACTTC. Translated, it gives CSVDQVETQYF.